The next 19 T cell receptor beta chains were all read from a single sample in a study of blood T cells in healthy people across ages. A second PCR, run for about 7 to 11 cycles, used a sample-barcoded 5' primer plus a J-beta primer mix. TCRdb called the 5' RACE reads again in MiXCR, with one record for every CDR3 protein. The sample yields some 1,500,000 distinct CDR3 sequences, approximately 39% seen once. Sequencing was performed on blood. The receptor source for this set is a woman under 30 in good health.

This clonotype was counted a single time. This chain links TRBV19 with TRBJ2-3, with D hard to call. The germline CDR1 and CDR2 sequences are LNHDA and SQIVND (reference sequence). Trimming left V 3 bases short and J 2 bases short, with 9 bases between. The CDR3 has 14 residues. The CDR3: CASSILGYTDTQYF. CDR3 coding DNA: TGTGCCAGTAGTATCCTTGGGTACACAGATACGCAGTATTTT.

The CDR3 bases are TGCGCCAGCAGCCAAGTAGGGGACTTCACCGGGGAGCTGTTTTTT. Protein sequence: CASSQVGDFTGELFF. The chain is built from TRBV4-1 and TRBJ2-2, with a possible D match to TRBD2 (6 bases). There are 15 residues in the CDR3. Trimming pared 1 base from V and 4 bases from J, leaving 10 bases between. CDR1 and CDR2 from the germline V gene are MGHRA and YSYEKL.

This sequence joins TRBV5-6 and TRBJ2-1; TRBD2 aligns across 10 bases. CDR3 length: 16 residues. Trimming at V came to 3 bases and at J to 8 bases, leaving 11 bases not matched to a gene. Germline values: CDR1 SGHDT, CDR2 YYEEEE. The CDR3 protein is CASSWWQAGGSDEQFF. For the CDR3, the DNA is TGTGCCAGCAGCTGGTGGCAAGCGGGGGGGTCTGATGAGCAGTTCTTC.

The V call is TRBV10-3, the J call TRBJ2-7; 8 bases are shared with TRBD1. The V gene's germline CDR1 is ENHRY and CDR2 SYGVKD. The CDR3 loop spans 18 amino acids. J gave up 2 bases and V 3 bases, and 15 bases lay outside the gene matches. The CDR3 sequence is CAISDVAGGSRYPYEQYF. The CDR3 DNA is TGTGCCATCAGTGATGTGGCAGGGGGCAGTCGGTACCCCTACGAGCAGTACTTC.

This clonotype was detected only a few times. This chain links TRBV19 with TRBJ1-2, with unresolved D. The V gene's germline CDR1 is LNHDA and CDR2 SQIVND (reference sequence). Trimming pared 4 bases from V and 5 bases from J, leaving 17 bases between. CDR3 length: 15 amino acids. The CDR3 DNA is TGTGCCAGTAGTAAAGACCGCCGGGGAGGATATGGCTACACCTTC. It specifies CASSKDRRGGYGYTF.

The chain couples TRBV9 to TRBJ2-2; D is undetermined. V shed 0 bases and J shed 7 bases, with 4 bases lying between them. Germline V gene sequence: CDR1 SGDLS, CDR2 YYNGEE. This CDR3 contains 12 residues. For the CDR3, the DNA is TGTGCCAGCAGCGTAGGGATCGGGGAGCTGTTTTTT. Translation gives CASSVGIGELFF.

The chain recombines TRBV24-1 with TRBJ2-1; D possibly uses TRBD1 or TRBD2 (5 bases each). V gave up 3 bases and J gave up 4 bases, with 15 bases separating them. The CDR3 is 16 amino acids. Germline V lookup: CDR1 KGHDR, CDR2 SFDVKD. The CDR3 loop reads CATSDPQIGAYNEQFF. The CDR3 DNA reads as TGTGCCACCAGTGATCCCCAAATCGGGGCGTACAATGAGCAGTTCTTC.

This clonotype showed up just a few times. The rearrangement uses TRBV9 and TRBJ1-6; D is undetermined. CDR3 length equals 13 residues. V shed 0 bases and J shed 10 bases, with 8 bases lying between them. Germline CDR1 SGDLS, CDR2 YYNGEE. CDR3 in amino acids: CASSVDGSSPLHF. CDR3 in DNA: TGTGCCAGCAGCGTAGACGGGAGCTCACCCCTCCACTTT.

The rearrangement uses TRBV7-2 and TRBJ1-3; 8 nucleotides line up with TRBD1. The trim removed 5 bases at V and 4 bases at J, leaving 4 bases unmatched. The CDR3 runs 14 residues. In germline, CDR1 is SGHTA, CDR2 FQGNSA. CDR3 residues: CASSPRDRGNTIYF. In DNA, the CDR3 is TGTGCCAGCAGCCCCCGGGACAGGGGAAACACCATATATTTT.

This chain joins TRBV20-1 and TRBJ1-1, with D perhaps matching TRBD1 (5 bases). CDR3 size: 12 residues. Germline V gene lookup returns CDR1 DFQATT and CDR2 SNEGSKA (reference sequence). V gave up 3 bases and J gave up 4 bases, with 9 bases separating them. The CDR3 reads CSARSGSTEAFF. CDR3 DNA sequence: TGCAGTGCTAGGTCAGGGAGCACTGAAGCTTTCTTT.

In this sample, this clonotype turned up a few times. This chain's CDR3 is CASSPWRGSSYNEQFF. In nucleotides, the CDR3 is TGTGCCAGCAGTCCCTGGCGCGGGAGCTCCTACAATGAGCAGTTCTTC. The rearrangement joins TRBV12-3 or TRBV12-4 to TRBJ2-1; 7 bases agree with TRBD2. This CDR3 is built from 16 residues. Trimming took 5 bases from V and 0 from J; bases not matched to a gene: 7.

V gene TRBV12-3 or TRBV12-4 combines with J gene TRBJ2-3, with 7 bases fitting TRBD2. The CDR3 contains 16 residues. V gave up 3 bases and J gave up 11 bases; unmatched junction bases: 17. CDR3 protein: CASSFRLADGADVQYF. For the CDR3, the DNA is TGTGCCAGCAGTTTCCGCCTAGCGGACGGCGCAGATGTGCAGTATTTT.

This chain joins TRBV7-8 and TRBJ2-7; the match to TRBD1 covers 7 bases. CDR1 and CDR2 (germline): SGHVS, FQNEAQ. There are 17 residues in the CDR3. J gave up 1 base and V 4 bases, and 13 bases lay outside the gene matches. CDR3 DNA: TGTGCCAGCAGCTCGCCTCTCCGGACAGGAAATTCCTACGAGCAGTACTTC. It is translated as CASSSPLRTGNSYEQYF. Full variable domain (missing parts from reference TRBV7-8 and TRBJ2-7): GAGVSQSPRYKVAKRGQDVALRCDPISGHVSLFWYQQALGQGPEFLTYFQNEAQLDKSGLPSDRFFAERPEGSVSTLKIQRTQQEDSAVYLCASSSPLRTGNSYEQYFGPGTRLTVT.

The gene calls are TRBV12-5 and TRBJ2-1; D call uncertain. CDR3 length: 13 residues. Germline V gives CDR1 LGHNT, CDR2 FRNRAP. The germline V and J ends were trimmed by 0 bases and 9 bases, with 9 bases remaining between them. The CDR3 DNA reads TGTGCTAGTGGTTTGGTACAGTCGGGTGAGCAGTTCTTC. This translates into CASGLVQSGEQFF.

This chain links TRBV11-2 with TRBJ1-2; possible D gene TRBD1, 6 bases. The CDR3 covers 17 residues. V gave up 1 base and J gave up 0 bases, with 15 bases separating them. From germline, CDR1 is SGHAT and CDR2 FQNNGV. The CDR3 bases are TGTGCCAGCAGCTTAGGGGGGCGGCAGGAGACTAACTATGGCTACACCTTC. Amino acids: CASSLGGRQETNYGYTF.

The CDR3 loop reads CATSFPLGTQYF. The CDR3 DNA follows: TGTGCCACCAGTTTCCCCCTAGGAACGCAGTATTTT. The rearrangement uses TRBV15 and TRBJ2-3, with no clear D. Looked up from germline, CDR1 is LNHNV and CDR2 is YYDKDF (reference sequence). The CDR3 spans 12 residues. V was clipped by 6 bases and J by 9 bases, with 13 bases between them. The variable domain in full, with the rest retrieved from reference TRBV15 and TRBJ2-3, is DAMVIQNPRYQVTQFGKPVTLSCSQTLNHNVMYWYQQKSSQAPKLLFHYYDKDFNNEADTPDNFQSRRPNTSFCFLDIRSPGLGDTAMYLCATSFPLGTQYFGPGTRLTVL.

The V gene is TRBV2, the J gene TRBJ2-1; D gene uncertain. Germline values: CDR1 SNHLY, CDR2 FYNNEI. Trimming took 8 bases from V and 5 from J, leaving 7 bases between them. The CDR3 extends over 11 amino acids. CDR3 sequence reads: CASAYDNEQFF. CDR3 in DNA: TGTGCCAGCGCCTACGACAATGAGCAGTTCTTC.

The genes are TRBV6-5 and TRBJ2-7; D might be TRBD1 (7 bases). This CDR3 region has 15 residues. The V gene's germline CDR1 is MNHEY and CDR2 SVGAGI. V was trimmed by 6 bases and J by 10 bases, leaving 25 bases between them. The CDR3 sequence: CASSSYWDSWEAQYF. The CDR3 bases are TGTGCCAGCAGCTCGTATTGGGACAGCTGGGAGGCCCAGTACTTC.

The chain combines TRBV7-9 with TRBJ1-2; 8 bases map to TRBD1. V was clipped by 5 bases and J by 0 bases; unmatched bases: 11. Germline CDR1 is SEHNR and CDR2 is FQNEAQ (reference sequence). The CDR3 runs to 17 residues. CDR3 amino acids: CASSPRTGPLANYGYTF. The CDR3 coding sequence is TGTGCCAGCAGCCCCCGGACAGGGCCGTTAGCTAACTATGGCTACACCTTC.